Shown below are 17 T cell receptor beta chains from a single sample sequenced in a study of T cells in Graves' hyperthyroidism and ophthalmopathy. TCR beta CDR3 region amplification was performed from RNA transcripts. Primed by the HTBI set, a first-round RT-PCR was run on the TCR CDR3. TCRdb recomputed calls from the multiplex PCR reads with MiXCR, one row per CDR3 protein. Among some 700,000 distinct CDR3 sequences listed, 15% to 20% were seen once. The sample comprised blood. The receptors here all came from a man in his fifties with Graves' hyperthyroidism.

The chain links TRBV5-8 to TRBJ1-5; weak D call: TRBD1 (5 bases). Germline-derived CDR1 and CDR2 are SGHTS and YDEGEE. CDR3 size: 15 residues. V lost 3 bases to trimming and J lost 6 bases, with 16 bases between them. The chain's CDR3 is CASSYDGGGSQPQHF. The DNA for the CDR3 is TGTGCCAGCAGCTACGACGGGGGAGGGAGTCAGCCCCAGCATTTT.

This clonotype was detected a few times. The CDR3 coding sequence is TGCGCCAGCTGCGGACTAGCGGGAAAGGGTGAGCAGTTCTTC. It yields the protein CASCGLAGKGEQFF. The chain recombines TRBV5-1 with TRBJ2-1, with TRBD2 matching 12 bases. Losses at the gene ends were 7 bases for V and 9 bases for J; bases not matched to a gene: 8. The CDR3 extends over 14 amino acids. Germline V gives CDR1 SGHRS, CDR2 YFSETQ.

This clonotype came up many times. The genes are TRBV6-1 and TRBJ2-1, with 12 bases that match TRBD2. The germline V gene has CDR1 MNHNS and CDR2 SASEGT. After removal of 6 bases from V and 5 bases from J, the junction contained 8 bases not matched to a gene. This CDR3 comprises 16 residues. In DNA, the CDR3 is TGTGCCAGCAGAACCCCGGGACTAGCGGGTGACAATGAGCAGTTCTTC. This codes for CASRTPGLAGDNEQFF.

Only a few counts were recorded for this clonotype. CDR3 DNA sequence: TGTGCCAGCAGTTTTACGCTATCTAACAATGAGCAGTTCTTC. This gives the protein CASSFTLSNNEQFF. J is TRBJ2-1 and V is TRBV12-3 or TRBV12-4; D not certain. V lost 3 bases, J lost 5 bases, and 11 bases lay in between. This CDR3 is 14 amino acids long.

With respect to this clonotype: This sequence may be a read error, since a much larger clone differs from it by one base. The missing conserved phenylalanine or tryptophan at the end of this CDR3 makes a read error likely. J is TRBJ2-7 and V is TRBV6-2 or TRBV6-3, with 9 bases that match TRBD1. The CDR3 contains 16 residues. J gave up 3 bases and V 2 bases, and 8 bases lay outside the gene matches. Germline CDR1 MNHEY, CDR2 SVGEGT. As DNA, the CDR3 is TGTGCCAGCAGTTACCTCCCGGGACAGGGCTTCTACGAGCAGTACCTC. Translation gives CASSYLPGQGFYEQYL.

Concerning this clonotype: A much more abundant neighbour one base away suggests this may be a read error. This rearrangement joins TRBV27 to TRBJ2-3; no definite D call. Looked up from germline, CDR1 is MNHEY and CDR2 is SMNVEV (reference sequence). This CDR3 is built from 15 residues. The CDR3 sequence is CTSSLSTIDTDTQYF. CDR3 nucleotide sequence: TGTACCAGCAGTTTATCGACAATCGATACAGATACGCAGTATTTT.

The rearrangement links TRBV5-1 to TRBJ2-2; D unclear. Trimming left V 4 bases short and J 6 bases short, with 7 bases between. The CDR3 has 12 residues. Germline CDR1 SGHRS, CDR2 YFSETQ. The CDR3 loop reads CASSERAGELFF. Here the CDR3 DNA reads TGCGCCAGCAGCGAAAGGGCCGGGGAGCTGTTTTTT.

Of note for this clonotype: The junction differs from germline at one of its ends, possibly a read error. The V and J genes are TRBV27 and TRBJ2-7; 7 bases fit TRBD1. CDR3 size: 13 residues. Germline lookup yields CDR1 MNHEY and CDR2 SMNVEV (reference sequence). CDR3 in DNA: TGTGCCCGCAGTTTGGGACAGTCCTACGAGCAGTACTTC. Translation gives CARSLGQSYEQYF.

The chain links TRBV5-1 to TRBJ2-4; a weak D match, TRBD1 (5 bases). V was cut by 4 bases and J by 6 bases, with 14 bases left in between. CDR3 length: 14 amino acids. Looked up from germline, CDR1 is SGHRS and CDR2 is YFSETQ. The CDR3 is CASSGAGYANIQYF. CDR3 coding DNA: TGCGCCAGCAGCGGCGCAGGGTACGCAAACATTCAGTACTTC.

The chain is built from TRBV27 and TRBJ2-1; D perhaps matches TRBD2 (6 bases). CDR1 and CDR2 from the germline V gene are MNHEY and SMNVEV (reference sequence). CDR3 length: 15 residues. The V and J ends lost 6 bases and 2 bases respectively, with 14 bases between them. In nucleotides, the CDR3 is TGTGCCAGCAGAAGAACCGGGACTCCCTACAATGAGCAGTTCTTC. Protein: CASRRTGTPYNEQFF.

This clonotype was detected only a few times. The chain joins TRBV5-1 to TRBJ2-1; TRBD2 aligns across 15 bases. Germline CDR1 reads SGHRS; CDR2 reads YFSETQ. This CDR3 comprises 19 residues. V lost 4 bases and J lost 0; bases outside the gene matches: 8. In nucleotides, the CDR3 is TGCGCCAGCAGCATTTCCGGGACTAGCGGGAGGCCCTCCTACAATGAGCAGTTCTTC. Translated, it gives CASSISGTSGRPSYNEQFF.

V gene TRBV4-3 combines with J gene TRBJ1-2, with a weak D call TRBD1 (5 bases). The CDR3 extends over 15 amino acids. Germline-derived CDR1 and CDR2 are LGHNA and YSLEER. The V and J ends lost 4 bases and 0 bases respectively, with 12 bases between them. The CDR3 DNA reads TGCGCCAGCAGCCCATCAACAGGATCTAACTATGGCTACACCTTC. As protein: CASSPSTGSNYGYTF.

This clonotype has a count of ten or more. The rearrangement joins TRBV29-1 to TRBJ1-2; TRBD1 aligns across 7 bases. This CDR3 is built from 13 residues. The germline gives CDR1 SQVTM, CDR2 ANQGSEA. Trimming cost V 1 base and J 4 bases; bases outside gene matches: 3. This chain's CDR3 is CSVEGGTVYGYTF. In DNA, the CDR3 is TGCAGCGTTGAAGGCGGGACAGTCTATGGCTACACCTTC.

This clonotype was seen repeatedly, ten times or more. This chain connects TRBV11-2 to TRBJ2-1; 9 bases fit TRBD2. The CDR3 loop spans 17 amino acids. After removal of 0 bases from V and 8 bases from J, the junction contained 11 bases not matched to a gene. Germline V gene sequence: CDR1 SGHAT, CDR2 FQNNGV. CDR3 bases: TGTGCCAGCAGCTTAGACTTTATGGTAGCGGGAGAGGATGAGCAGTTCTTC. Translation gives CASSLDFMVAGEDEQFF.

This clonotype was found once. The V call is TRBV2, the J call TRBJ2-5, with TRBD1 identical over 10 bases. The CDR3 extends over 15 amino acids. Germline V CDR1 and CDR2: SNHLY, FYNNEI. Losses at the gene ends were 5 bases for V and 3 bases for J; bases not matched to a gene: 6. For the CDR3, the DNA is TGTGCCAGCAGTCCGGGACAGGGGAATGAAGAGACCCAGTACTTC. Its protein is CASSPGQGNEETQYF.

This clonotype occurred a few times. The chain carries TRBV6-4 and TRBJ2-1, with 9 bases matching TRBD2. The J segment lost 7 bases and the V segment lost 2 bases, leaving 6 bases of the junction unmatched. The CDR3 extends over 15 amino acids. Germline-derived CDR1 and CDR2 are MRHNA and SNTAGT. The CDR3 sequence: CASSDGGRAANEQFF. CDR3 nucleotides: TGTGCCAGCAGTGACGGCGGGAGGGCAGCAAATGAGCAGTTCTTC.

This clonotype has only a few counts. Here the CDR3 DNA reads TGTGCCAGCAGCTTGGATCGACCCGTGTTCCTGACTTTC. This sequence encodes CASSLDRPVFLTF. The chain is built from TRBV5-4 and TRBJ2-6; no definite D call. V was shortened by 0 bases and J by 14 bases, with 12 bases between the two germline ends. The CDR3 is 13 residues long. Germline CDR1 reads SGHNT; CDR2 reads YYREEE (reference sequence).